A selection of T cell receptor beta chains follows, all from one sample in a study of molecular identifiers for immune sequencing clone quantification. One entry per CDR3 protein, called by TCRdb with MiXCR from the PCR reads. The sample records just under 650,000 distinct CDR3 sequences, 15% to 20% being singletons. What was sequenced was naive CD8+ T cells from blood, with Jurkat cell RNA spiked in. The receptors derive from a human donor in good health. Some libraries in this study had Jurkat cell RNA spiked in. Both conserved end residues are part of each CDR3. D genes are given only for firm matches. Expanded clones are given a class, and other clones once, few, many or no size at all.

D,J,size,V,CDR3,DNA
NA,TRBJ2-4,NA,TRBV19,CASSIGWGGSDIQYF,TGTGCCAGTAGTATAGGATGGGGGGGCAGTGACATTCAGTACTTC
TRBD1,TRBJ2-7,many,TRBV7-6,CASSLAQGTGEQYF,TGTGCCAGCAGCTTAGCACAGGGGACGGGGGAGCAGTACTTC
NA,TRBJ1-1,many,TRBV6-5,CASSYRSRGLMNTEAFF,TGTGCCAGCAGTTACCGTTCCAGGGGCCTCATGAACACTGAAGCTTTCTTT
NA,TRBJ1-1,many,TRBV12-3/TRBV12-4,CASGDTFRVTEAFF,TGTGCCAGCGGAGACACCTTTCGGGTCACTGAAGCTTTCTTT
NA,TRBJ2-7,NA,TRBV5-3,CASSLETVHEQYF,TGTGCCAGCAGCTTGGAGACAGTCCACGAGCAGTACTTC
NA,TRBJ1-5,few,TRBV7-3,CASSLLAGSDTQHF,TGTGCCAGCAGCTTACTAGCGGGATCAGATACGCAGCATTTT
TRBD2,TRBJ2-6,many,TRBV4-3,CASSQERGYGANVLTF,TGCGCCAGCAGCCAAGAGCGGGGGTACGGGGCCAACGTCCTGACTTTC
TRBD1,TRBJ2-7,many,TRBV4-3,CASSQDRTTGWYEQYF,TGCGCCAGCAGCCAAGATAGAACGACAGGGTGGTACGAGCAGTACTTC
NA,TRBJ2-7,many,TRBV7-9,CASSLVSTYEQYF,TGTGCCAGCAGCTTAGTTAGTACCTACGAGCAGTACTTC
TRBD2,TRBJ2-7,many,TRBV14,CASSQDRSGEPSYEQYF,TGTGCCAGCAGCCAAGATCGAAGCGGGGAACCCTCCTACGAGCAGTACTTC
NA,TRBJ2-3,NA,TRBV24-1,CATSGVGTDTQYF,TGTGCCACCAGTGGGGTAGGAACAGATACGCAGTATTTT
TRBD2,TRBJ2-7,few,TRBV5-8,CASADRSGRVYEQYF,TGTGCCAGCGCCGATCGTAGCGGGAGGGTATACGAGCAGTACTTC
NA,TRBJ2-3,few,TRBV28,CASSLMVISERYEQDTQYF,TGTGCCAGCAGTTTAATGGTAATTTCTGAGCGGTATGAACAAGATACGCAGTATTTT
NA,TRBJ2-1,many,TRBV6-1,CASSARAGWNEQFF,TGTGCCAGCAGTGCCAGGGCGGGGTGGAATGAGCAGTTCTTC
NA,TRBJ2-3,many,TRBV4-1,CASSQEKREPDTQYF,TGCGCCAGCAGCCAAGAAAAGAGGGAGCCAGATACGCAGTATTTT
NA,TRBJ2-7,many,TRBV5-1,CASSLAQTYEQYF,TGCGCCAGCAGCTTGGCACAGACATACGAGCAGTACTTC
NA,TRBJ1-2,many,TRBV5-1,CASSLSWLSYGYTF,TGCGCCAGCAGCTTGTCCTGGTTAAGCTATGGCTACACCTTC
TRBD1,TRBJ2-7,many,TRBV4-1,CASSQAKDRAAYEQYF,TGCGCCAGCAGCCAAGCTAAAGACAGGGCCGCCTACGAGCAGTACTTC
NA,TRBJ2-1,NA,TRBV19,CASSMGPYNEQFF,TGTGCCAGTAGTATGGGACCTTACAATGAGCAGTTCTTC
NA,TRBJ2-1,few,TRBV20-1,CSARRAGYNEQFF,TGCAGTGCTAGGCGGGCAGGGTACAATGAGCAGTTCTTC
TRBD1,TRBJ2-1,NA,TRBV15,CATSRETGGDEQFF,TGTGCCACCAGCAGAGAAACAGGGGGCGATGAGCAGTTCTTC
NA,TRBJ2-5,many,TRBV29-1,CSSTLRGAGETQYF,TGCAGCTCCACCCTGAGGGGGGCCGGAGAGACCCAGTACTTC
NA,TRBJ1-1,many,TRBV6-5,CASSYSPLDTEAFF,TGTGCCAGCAGTTACTCGCCTTTGGACACTGAAGCTTTCTTT
TRBD1,TRBJ1-1,NA,TRBV19,CASSMGTGVTEAFF,TGTGCCAGTAGTATGGGGACAGGGGTCACTGAAGCTTTCTTT
TRBD1,TRBJ2-1,many,TRBV7-8,CASSTYGTESSYNEQFF,TGTGCCAGCAGCACCTACGGGACAGAGAGCTCCTACAATGAGCAGTTCTTC
TRBD1,TRBJ2-1,NA,TRBV14,CASSQWDSHDEQFF,TGTGCCAGCAGCCAATGGGACAGCCACGATGAGCAGTTCTTC
NA,TRBJ2-3,many,TRBV20-1,CSAWPTDTQYF,TGCAGTGCTTGGCCGACAGATACGCAGTATTTT
TRBD2,TRBJ2-7,many,TRBV7-9,CASSVNPGLLIYEQYF,TGTGCCAGCAGCGTAAATCCGGGACTACTAATATACGAGCAGTACTTC
TRBD2,TRBJ2-1,many,TRBV4-1,CASSQDWTSFDNEQFF,TGCGCCAGCAGCCAAGATTGGACTAGCTTCGACAATGAGCAGTTCTTC
NA,TRBJ1-1,NA,TRBV5-4,CASSLGGAHTEAFF,TGTGCCAGCAGCTTGGGGGGGGCGCACACTGAAGCTTTCTTT
NA,TRBJ1-6,few,TRBV28,CASSFPGRGGSPLHF,TGTGCCAGCAGTTTCCCGGGCAGGGGAGGCTCACCCCTCCACTTT
TRBD2,TRBJ2-1,few,TRBV20-1,CSASPASGYNEQFF,TGCAGTGCTAGTCCAGCTAGCGGGTACAATGAGCAGTTCTTC
NA,TRBJ2-7,many,TRBV5-1,CASSTGRGSSYEQYF,TGCGCCAGCAGCACGGGACGGGGGAGCTCCTACGAGCAGTACTTC
NA,TRBJ2-7,many,TRBV7-9,CASSSQGSGHEQYF,TGTGCCAGCAGCTCACAGGGTTCTGGGCACGAGCAGTACTTC
NA,TRBJ1-4,NA,TRBV12-3/TRBV12-4,CASSLGGAFSEKLFF,TGTGCCAGCAGTTTAGGGGGGGCGTTTAGCGAAAAACTGTTTTTT
NA,TRBJ1-1,few,TRBV30,CAWSVHTNTEAFF,TGTGCCTGGAGTGTCCATACGAACACTGAAGCTTTCTTT
NA,TRBJ2-7,many,TRBV25-1,CASSDQRHSYEQYF,TGTGCCAGCAGTGATCAGCGGCACTCCTACGAGCAGTACTTC
NA,TRBJ2-7,many,TRBV6-1,CASSEGRAYEQYF,TGTGCCAGCAGTGAAGGCCGGGCCTACGAGCAGTACTTC
TRBD2,TRBJ2-1,NA,TRBV18,CASSPPGGGAEVYNEQFF,TGTGCCAGCTCACCACCGGGCGGGGGAGCTGAAGTCTACAATGAGCAGTTCTTC
NA,TRBJ2-7,many,TRBV20-1,CSARDIQYEQYF,TGCAGTGCCCGGGACATCCAATACGAGCAGTACTTC
NA,TRBJ2-5,NA,TRBV9,CASSPYGTLQETQYF,TGTGCCAGCAGCCCATACGGGACTCTCCAAGAGACCCAGTACTTC
NA,TRBJ1-5,many,TRBV30,CAWSHGQPQHF,TGTGCCTGGAGTCACGGTCAGCCCCAGCATTTT
NA,TRBJ1-5,many,TRBV21-1,CASLLMGYGQQYNQPQHF,TGTGCCAGCCTACTAATGGGATACGGACAGCAATACAATCAGCCCCAGCATTTT
NA,TRBJ1-2,NA,TRBV27,CASSHGPRYYGYTF,TGTGCCAGCAGTCATGGGCCTAGATACTATGGCTACACCTTC
NA,TRBJ1-1,many,TRBV2,CASKPEVKTEAFF,TGTGCCAGCAAACCGGAGGTGAAGACTGAAGCTTTCTTT
NA,TRBJ2-3,many,TRBV14,CASSLQRGLADTQYF,TGTGCCAGCAGCCTCCAACGAGGCTTGGCAGATACGCAGTATTTT